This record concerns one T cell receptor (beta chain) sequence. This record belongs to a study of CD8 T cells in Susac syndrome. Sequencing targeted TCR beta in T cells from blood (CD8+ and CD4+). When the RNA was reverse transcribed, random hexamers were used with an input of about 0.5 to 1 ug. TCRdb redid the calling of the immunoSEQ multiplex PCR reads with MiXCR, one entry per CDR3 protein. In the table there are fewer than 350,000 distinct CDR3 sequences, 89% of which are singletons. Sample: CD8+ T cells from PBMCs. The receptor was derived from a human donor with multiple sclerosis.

CDR3 in amino acids: CSARVWRENTGELFF. CDR3 DNA: TGCAGTGCTAGGGTGTGGCGGGAGAACACCGGGGAGCTGTTTTTT. V and J are TRBV20-1 and TRBJ2-2, with TRBD2 as a possible D gene (6 bases). The germline V and J ends were trimmed by 3 bases and 1 base, with 12 bases remaining between them. CDR3 length equals 15 residues. The germline CDR1 and CDR2 sequences are DFQATT and SNEGSKA (reference sequence).